This passage covers 25 T cell receptor beta chains from one sample sequenced in a study of Graves' ophthalmopathy and Graves' hyperthyroidism. The study amplified TCR beta CDR3 regions using RNA transcripts. First-round RT-PCR used HTBI primers; second-round multiplex PCR followed. TCRdb analysed the multiplex PCR reads with MiXCR anew, one entry per CDR3 protein. Seen here are over 650,000 distinct CDR3 sequences, over 40% observed once, and the top ten hold over 2.5%. The specimen sequenced was peripheral blood. These receptor sequences come from an adult man with Graves' ophthalmopathy.

The chain combines TRBV10-3 with TRBJ2-6; a possible D gene is TRBD1 (5 bases). The CDR3 is 16 amino acids. Trimming pared 10 bases from V and 4 bases from J, leaving 20 bases between. CDR1 and CDR2 (germline): ENHRY, SYGVKD. CDR3 protein: CASSLGQELGANVLTF. CDR3 coding DNA: TGTGCCAGCTCCCTCGGACAAGAACTAGGGGCCAACGTCCTGACTTTC.

J is TRBJ1-3 and V is TRBV12-5; D is unresolved. The CDR3 loop spans 14 amino acids. The germline V gene has CDR1 LGHNT and CDR2 FRNRAP. CDR3 sequence (DNA): TGTGCCAGCATGGGTGGGGAATATGGCTACACCATATATTTT. This encodes CASMGGEYGYTIYF.

The rearrangement uses TRBV2 and TRBJ2-7; 7 positions match TRBD2. The germline V gene has CDR1 SNHLY and CDR2 FYNNEI. CDR3 size: 11 residues. V was clipped by 6 bases and J by 6 bases; unmatched bases: 2. The CDR3 DNA is TGTGCCAGCAGAGGGAGGGCCGAGCAGTACTTC. This encodes CASRGRAEQYF.

V is TRBV25-1 and J is TRBJ2-5, with 7 bases that match TRBD1. The junction had 22 bases not matched to a gene; V was cut back by 6 bases and J by 9 bases. The CDR3 spans 17 residues. Germline CDR1 and CDR2: MGHDK and SYGVNS. CDR3 DNA: TGTGCCAGCAGCGATGCGACAAGGGACAGTGCGATCGAGGCCCAGTACTTC. Its protein product is CASSDATRDSAIEAQYF.

This clonotype has only a few counts. The rearrangement links TRBV10-2 to TRBJ2-3; 9 positions match TRBD2. J gave up 0 bases and V 4 bases, and 11 bases lay outside the gene matches. Per the germline V gene, CDR1 is WSHSY and CDR2 is SAAADI. CDR3 size: 18 residues. The CDR3 reads CASSGGGTSPASTDTQYF. As DNA, the CDR3 is TGCGCCAGCAGTGGTGGGGGGACTAGCCCAGCTAGCACAGATACGCAGTATTTT.

The J gene is TRBJ1-2, the V gene TRBV15; 12 positions match TRBD1. J lost 6 bases, V lost 3 bases, and 5 bases had no gene match. Germline lookup yields CDR1 LNHNV and CDR2 YYDKDF (reference sequence). The CDR3 is 15 amino acids. DNA for the CDR3: TGTGCCACCAGCAGCTTGGGGACAGGGGGCAATGGCTACACCTTC. The encoded protein is CATSSLGTGGNGYTF. The full variable domain, rest sourced from reference TRBV15 and TRBJ1-2, is DAMVIQNPRYQVTQFGKPVTLSCSQTLNHNVMYWYQQKSSQAPKLLFHYYDKDFNNEADTPDNFQSRRPNTSFCFLDIRSPGLGDTAMYLCATSSLGTGGNGYTFGSGTRLTVV.

Points on this clonotype: A read error may explain this, as a much larger clone is one base away. The chain has TRBV19 and TRBJ2-7; tentative D call: TRBD1 (5 bases). This CDR3 has 13 amino acids. The V gene's germline CDR1 is LNHDA and CDR2 SQIVND (reference sequence). The CDR3: CASSMQGEHEQCF. CDR3 DNA: TGTGCCAGTAGTATGCAAGGGGAACACGAGCAGTGCTTC.

As to this clonotype: The conserved closing phenylalanine or tryptophan is absent in this CDR3, likely reflecting a read error. The rearrangement uses TRBV7-3 and TRBJ2-7; 8 bases align to TRBD2. Germline V CDR1 and CDR2: SGHTA, FQGTGA. V shed 3 bases, J shed 4 bases, and the junction held 5 bases outside the gene matches. CDR3 length: 14 amino acids. CDR3: CASSFAGGGYEQYL. As DNA, the CDR3 is TGTGCCAGCAGCTTCGCGGGGGGTGGATACGAGCAGTACCTC.

The CDR3 region has the DNA TGTGCCGGCACCAACCCCGCCGGGACAATGTCTTACGAGCAGTACTTC. Its translation is CAGTNPAGTMSYEQYF. The J gene is TRBJ2-7, the V gene TRBV25-1, with TRBD1 as a possible D gene (6 bases). Trimming cost V 11 bases and J 4 bases, with 27 bases left between them. This CDR3 comprises 16 residues. Germline V gene sequence: CDR1 MGHDK, CDR2 SYGVNS.

This clonotype came up many times. The genes are TRBV6-5 and TRBJ1-1, with 7 bases aligning to TRBD1. Trimming cost V 10 bases and J 8 bases; bases outside gene matches: 13. This CDR3 comprises 13 residues. The V gene's germline CDR1 is MNHEY and CDR2 SVGAGI. The CDR3 nucleotides read TGTGCCACCCGTGGGGAGGGGGCAGGAGAAGCTTTCTTT. Protein: CATRGEGAGEAFF.

This clonotype was counted at least ten times. This sequence joins TRBV7-9 and TRBJ2-2, with a weak D call TRBD1 (5 bases). CDR1 and CDR2 (germline): SEHNR, FQNEAQ (reference sequence). CDR3 size: 15 residues. The V gene lost 4 bases and the J gene lost 1 base, with 10 bases spanning the gap. The CDR3 region has the DNA TGTGCCAGCAGCTCCTCAGACAGGAACACCGGGGAGCTGTTTTTT. Translation gives CASSSSDRNTGELFF.

The chain joins TRBV6-2 or TRBV6-3 to TRBJ1-6; no clear D. V gave up 7 bases and J gave up 3 bases, with 10 bases separating them. Germline-derived CDR1 and CDR2 are MNHEY and SVGEGT. CDR3 length: 14 residues. The chain's CDR3 is CASNPRNYNSPLHF. For the CDR3, the DNA is TGTGCCAGCAACCCCAGGAACTATAATTCACCCCTCCACTTT.

Worth noting for this clonotype: The junction departs from germline at one end; a sequencing error may be responsible. The chain uses TRBV7-2 and TRBJ2-2; D is ambiguous. CDR3 size: 16 residues. Germline CDR1 and CDR2: SGHTA and FQGNSA. CDR3 residues: CASSQEPGSDTGELFF. The DNA of the CDR3 is TGCGCCAGCAGCCAAGAGCCCGGCTCGGACACCGGGGAGCTGTTTTTT.

About this clonotype: A read error is possible here, since a much larger clone lies one base away. The chain joins TRBV7-2 to TRBJ1-2; the D is unclear. CDR3 length: 14 amino acids. Germline V lookup: CDR1 SGHTA, CDR2 FQGNSA. Trimming took 4 bases from V and 13 from J, leaving 22 bases between them. CDR3 protein: CASSWGVFTRPLTF. The CDR3 DNA sequence: TGTGCCAGCAGCTGGGGAGTTTTCACACGTCCTCTCACCTTC.

The chain links TRBV9 to TRBJ1-2; D is unclear. CDR3 size: 14 residues. Germline assignment: CDR1 SGDLS and CDR2 YYNGEE. Trimming cost V 3 bases and J 2 bases, with 11 bases left between them. CDR3 in DNA: TGTGCCAGCAGCGCCGGAGGTTTCAACTATGGCTACACCTTC. Its translation is CASSAGGFNYGYTF.

This clonotype has a handful of counts. The rearrangement uses TRBV9 and TRBJ1-1, with D possibly being TRBD1 (5 bases). Germline CDR1 reads SGDLS; CDR2 reads YYNGEE. Trimming cost V 2 bases and J 6 bases, with 5 bases left between them. The CDR3 spans 11 residues. CDR3 DNA: TGTGCCAGCAGCGTGGGGGCTGAAGCTTTCTTT. Encoded protein: CASSVGAEAFF.

This clonotype was picked up many times. The J gene is TRBJ1-6, the V gene TRBV12-3 or TRBV12-4; 7 nucleotides match TRBD1. The length of the CDR3 is 16 residues. V gave up 2 bases and J gave up 7 bases; unmatched junction bases: 8. In DNA form, the CDR3 reads TGTGCCAGCAGTTTAAGGGAAGGACAGGACAATTCACCCCTCCACTTT. Translation gives CASSLREGQDNSPLHF.

This clonotype occurred a few times. This sequence joins TRBV6-5 and TRBJ1-3; 7 positions agree with TRBD1. Germline values: CDR1 MNHEY, CDR2 SVGAGI. The CDR3 has 16 amino acids. Losses at the gene ends were 2 bases for V and 0 bases for J; bases not matched to a gene: 4. This CDR3 reads CASSYLQGSSGNTIYF. Written as DNA, the CDR3 is TGTGCCAGCAGTTACCTACAGGGGAGCTCTGGAAACACCATATATTTT.

This rearrangement joins TRBV9 to TRBJ2-2, with 7 bases matching TRBD1. This CDR3 has 15 residues. V lost 5 bases, J lost 7 bases, and 11 bases stayed unmatched. Germline CDR1 is SGDLS and CDR2 is YYNGEE. The CDR3 DNA follows: TGTGCCAGCAGTCCTCTACAGGGGAAAGTCGGGGAGCTGTTTTTT. Translating gives CASSPLQGKVGELFF.

This clonotype was detected ten times or more. The V call is TRBV29-1, the J call TRBJ2-5; perhaps D is TRBD1 or TRBD2 (6 bases each). V lost 6 bases and J 4 bases, leaving 24 bases between the germline ends. The germline V gene encodes CDR1 SQVTM and CDR2 ANQGSEA. There are 16 residues in the CDR3. For the CDR3, the DNA is TGCAGCGTCCTCCACAGGGCACGGGAGCGGTTAGAGACCCAGTACTTC. Protein product: CSVLHRARERLETQYF.

Many counts were recorded for this clonotype. V usage is TRBV2 and J usage is TRBJ2-7, with D perhaps TRBD2 (6 bases). Looked up from germline, CDR1 is SNHLY and CDR2 is FYNNEI. This CDR3 spans 12 amino acids. The germline V and J ends were trimmed by 4 bases and 5 bases, with 9 bases remaining between them. In nucleotides, the CDR3 is TGTGCCAGCAGTGTGGAGGGTCACGAGCAGTACTTC. Amino acids: CASSVEGHEQYF.

This clonotype was detected ten times or more. V gene TRBV7-3 combines with J gene TRBJ2-6, with 7 bases matching TRBD1. This CDR3 has 15 residues. J gave up 2 bases and V 6 bases, and 4 bases lay outside the gene matches. CDR1 and CDR2 (germline): SGHTA, FQGTGA. This CDR3 reads CASSKGAPGANVLTF. The CDR3 DNA follows: TGTGCCAGCAGTAAGGGGGCGCCTGGGGCCAACGTCCTGACTTTC. The full variable domain, rest sourced from reference TRBV7-3 and TRBJ2-6, is GAGVSQTPSNKVTEKGKYVELRCDPISGHTALYWYRQSLGQGPEFLIYFQGTGAADDSGLPNDRFFAVRPEGSVSTLKIQRTERGDSAVYLCASSKGAPGANVLTFGAGSRLTVL.

About this clonotype itself: This clone may be a read error of a much larger clone one base away. V gene TRBV10-3 combines with J gene TRBJ1-2; 8 bases fit TRBD1. The CDR3 runs 14 residues. CDR1 ENHRY and CDR2 SYGVKD come from the germline V gene. DNA of the CDR3: TGTGCCAGCAGTCGAGGGACAGGACTGCATGGCTGCACCTTC. It is translated as CASSRGTGLHGCTF.

This clonotype was observed many times. The chain links TRBV7-2 to TRBJ1-4, with 9 positions matching TRBD1. This CDR3 has 15 residues. Germline V gene lookup returns CDR1 SGHTA and CDR2 FQGNSA. V trimming: 6 bases; J trimming: 4 bases; junction bases outside the gene matches: 6. The CDR3 is CASSPWTGDNEKLFF. In DNA form, the CDR3 reads TGTGCCAGCAGTCCATGGACAGGGGATAATGAAAAACTGTTTTTT.

This clonotype has a count of ten or more. The rearrangement uses TRBV7-2 and TRBJ1-5; D possibly corresponds to TRBD1 (6 bases). V lost 6 bases and J 0 bases, leaving 12 bases between the germline ends. This CDR3 has 15 residues. Germline CDR1 reads SGHTA; CDR2 reads FQGNSA. This CDR3 is CASSPGQSSNQPQHF. Written as DNA, the CDR3 is TGTGCCAGCAGTCCGGGACAAAGTAGCAATCAGCCCCAGCATTTT.